This record concerns one T cell receptor (beta chain) sequence. The authors divided CD4+ cells into CD45RA+ naive and CD45RA-negative memory subsets. The data derive from a study of shared clonotypes between healthy human individuals. Across the study: Donors consisted of two women and three men between 18 and 49.

Replicate PCRs for sorted subsets used around 200 ng DNA; this equaled 30,000 to 35,000 T cell genomes. Clones were read by immunoSEQ multiplex PCR, and TCRdb kept only the in-frame ones, dropping some. The sample shows over a million clones, approximately 80% of them seen only once. The V end was cut by 4 bases, the J end by 8 bases, with 12 bases between. This CDR3 has 12 amino acids. The germline V gene has CDR1 GTSNPN and CDR2 SVGIG (reference sequence). The sample was memory CD4+ T cells from PBMCs. Regarding subset: CD45RA-negative fraction. This clonotype was sampled from a man between 18 and 29 years old in good health. Some clones in this sample may be carry-over from other donors' samples. J is TRBJ2-1 and V is TRBV30; TRBD2 might be the D (6 bases). The CDR3 region is CAWKRETDEQFF. The CDR3 DNA reads as TGTGCCTGGAAACGGGAGACCGATGAGCAGTTCTTC. The variable domain in full, with the rest retrieved from reference TRBV30 and TRBJ2-1, is SQTIHQWPATLVQPVGSPLSLECTVEGTSNPNLYWYRQAAGRGLQLLFYSVGIGQISSEVPQNLSASRPQDRQFILSSKKLLLSDSGFYLCAWKRETDEQFFGPGTRLTVL.